What follows are 5 T cell receptor beta chains derived from one specimen sequenced in a study of cytomegalovirus exposure and HLA in healthy donors. Use of 60 Vbeta and 13 Jbeta primers characterized the PCR. Assay used: immunoSEQ multiplex PCR; TCRdb lists only in-frame clones, some missing. The sample includes a few hundred thousand clones, about 80% of them seen just once. Sample: PBMCs. The source is a girl aged 2 to 10 in good health and CMV-seronegative.

A note on this clone: One end of the junction varies from germline; a read error may be responsible. The rearrangement links TRBV7-9 to TRBJ2-3; 8 bases are shared with TRBD2. This CDR3 region has 15 residues. Germline loops: CDR1 SEHNR, CDR2 FQNEAQ (reference sequence). CDR3 protein: CSSSPGRGGTDTQYF. Here the CDR3 DNA reads TGTTCCAGCAGCCCCGGGAGGGGCGGGACAGATACGCAGTATTTT.

The chain joins TRBV27 to TRBJ1-1, with a possible D match to TRBD1 (5 bases). The CDR3 extends over 15 amino acids. The V end was cut by 6 bases, the J end by 0 bases, with 14 bases between. Germline V gene lookup returns CDR1 MNHEY and CDR2 SMNVEV (reference sequence). The CDR3 sequence: CASRERRGMNTEAFF. DNA for the CDR3: TGTGCCAGCAGGGAAAGACGGGGGATGAACACTGAAGCTTTCTTT.

The J gene is TRBJ1-4, the V gene TRBV19; 8 bases align to TRBD1. Germline assignment: CDR1 LNHDA and CDR2 SQIVND (reference sequence). The V and J ends lost 2 bases and 5 bases, in that order; junction bases with no gene match: 4. This CDR3 is built from 15 residues. CDR3 DNA: TGTGCCAGTAGTATATGGACAGGGTCCAATGAAAAACTGTTTTTT. It is translated as CASSIWTGSNEKLFF.

The V call is TRBV9, the J call TRBJ2-1, with D possibly matching TRBD2 (6 bases). Germline V gives CDR1 SGDLS, CDR2 YYNGEE. The CDR3 extends over 15 amino acids. V was cut by 4 bases and J by 7 bases, with 18 bases left in between. The DNA for the CDR3 is TGTGCCAGCAGCTCGGAGGGAGGACTAATGAATGAGCAGTTCTTC. This codes for CASSSEGGLMNEQFF.

The chain is built from TRBV4-1 and TRBJ2-7; D is undetermined. The CDR3 covers 11 residues. CDR1 and CDR2 from the germline V gene are MGHRA and YSYEKL. Trimming pared 1 base from V and 6 bases from J, leaving 4 bases between. The CDR3 is CASSQVGEQYF. DNA of the CDR3: TGCGCCAGCAGCCAAGTCGGCGAGCAGTACTTC.